These T cell receptor beta chains were read from a single sample in a study of CD8 T cells in Susac syndrome. From the immunoSEQ multiplex PCR reads, TCRdb called clonotypes with MiXCR, one entry per CDR3 protein. The sample lists 160,000 or so distinct CDR3 sequences, 95% occurring once. Input material: CD8+ T cells from PBMCs. The receptor source for this set is a human donor with multiple sclerosis. Both conserved end residues are part of each CDR3. D genes are given only for firm matches. Expanded clones get a size class; other rows say once, few or many, or leave the size out.

v_gene	d_gene	j_gene	abundance	CDR3nt	CDR3aa
TRBV25-1	-	TRBJ2-4	-	TGTGCCAGCCGCGACGACACACCTAACATTCAGTACTTC	CASRDDTPNIQYF
TRBV29-1	-	TRBJ2-5	-	TGCAGCGTTGAAGAGTTTGTGCAGTACTTC	CSVEEFVQYF
TRBV27	-	TRBJ2-7	-	TGTGCCAGCAGTTCTCCAGGTTTACTTGACGAGCAGTACTTC	CASSSPGLLDEQYF
TRBV23-1	-	TRBJ1-1	-	TGCGCCAATGAAGAAGCTTTCTTT	CANEEAFF
TRBV4-2	-	TRBJ2-1	-	TGTGCCAGCAGCCAAGGCCGGGAGCAGTTCTTC	CASSQGREQFF
TRBV15	-	TRBJ1-4	-	TGTGCCACCAGCAGATCCCCAGGGGCGAAGACTAATGAAAAACTGTTTTTT	CATSRSPGAKTNEKLFF
TRBV30	-	TRBJ1-2	once	TGTGCCTGGAGTACAGGAACCCCTAAACTCTATGGCTACACCTTC	CAWSTGTPKLYGYTF
TRBV20-1	-	TRBJ1-1	few	TGCAGTGCTAGAGATGTGGGCGGCACTGAAGCTTTCTTT	CSARDVGGTEAFF
TRBV5-1	TRBD2	TRBJ2-1	-	TGCGCCAGCAGCTTGAACACGGGGGGGTTCAATGAGCAGTTCTTC	CASSLNTGGFNEQFF
TRBV30	TRBD1	TRBJ1-2	-	TGTGCCGCTATAGACAGGGGAAACTATGGCTACACCTTC	CAAIDRGNYGYTF
TRBV12-3/TRBV12-4	-	TRBJ1-2	-	TGTGCCAGCAGTTTAGCGCTGAGGGATGGCTACACCTTC	CASSLALRDGYTF
TRBV5-6	-	TRBJ2-3	-	TGTGCCAGCAGCTTGGATGCAGGGAGCACAGATACGCAGTATTTT	CASSLDAGSTDTQYF
TRBV4-1	-	TRBJ2-2	-	TGCGCCAGCGCCCCCTCTAACACCGGGGAGCTGTTTTTT	CASAPSNTGELFF
TRBV6-4	-	TRBJ1-5	-	TGTGCCAGCAGTGACGACGGGAATCAGCCCCAGCATTTT	CASSDDGNQPQHF
TRBV29-1	-	TRBJ2-7	once	TGCAGCGTTGATGAGGGCAGGGCAGGGGAGCAGTACTTC	CSVDEGRAGEQYF
TRBV3-1	TRBD1	TRBJ1-6	few	TGTGCCAGCAGCCCGGGACAGTCTAATTCACCCCTCCACTTT	CASSPGQSNSPLHF
TRBV20-1	-	TRBJ2-3	few	TGCAGTGTAGGCACAGATACGCAGTATTTT	CSVGTDTQYF
TRBV20-1	-	TRBJ2-5	-	TGCAGTGCTAGAGGGGGACAGACCCAGTACTTC	CSARGGQTQYF
TRBV7-6	-	TRBJ2-5	-	TGTGCCAGCAGCTTATCACGGCAGGGCTGGGAGACCCAGTACTTC	CASSLSRQGWETQYF
TRBV15	-	TRBJ2-1	-	TGTGCCACCAGCAGAGAGTGGGATCCCTTAAATGAGCAGTTCTTC	CATSREWDPLNEQFF
TRBV30	-	TRBJ2-1	-	TGTGCCTGGGTTAGCTGGTCCTCCAATGAGCAGTTCTTC	CAWVSWSSNEQFF
TRBV29-1	-	TRBJ2-7	-	TGCAGCGTCGAGATGGGGGAGCAGTACTTC	CSVEMGEQYF
TRBV29-1	TRBD1	TRBJ2-7	-	TGCAGCGTTTCCCAGGGGGCCGAGCAGTACTTC	CSVSQGAEQYF
TRBV27	TRBD1	TRBJ2-4	-	TGTGCCAGCAGTTTGACAGGGGGTGTCGGCAAAAACATTCAGTACTTC	CASSLTGGVGKNIQYF
TRBV6-2/TRBV6-3	-	TRBJ2-1	-	TGTGCCAGCAGTTACCCCAGGGGCACGGAGAATGAGCAGTTCTTC	CASSYPRGTENEQFF
TRBV5-1	TRBD2	TRBJ2-2	-	TGCGCCAGCAGCTTGACCCACCCCGGGACTAGCAACACCGGGGAGCTGTTTTTT	CASSLTHPGTSNTGELFF
TRBV6-2/TRBV6-3	TRBD2	TRBJ2-1	-	TGTGCCAGCCGGGTAGCGGGGACCTACAATGAGCAGTTCTTC	CASRVAGTYNEQFF
TRBV19	TRBD1	TRBJ2-1	-	TGTGCCAGTAGTTTGGGACAGGGGTCTGTGGATGAGCAGTTCTTC	CASSLGQGSVDEQFF
TRBV29-1	TRBD2	TRBJ2-1	-	TGCAGCTCCGTTTCTGAGCGGGGGTTTAATGAGCAGTTCTTC	CSSVSERGFNEQFF
TRBV13	TRBD2	TRBJ2-3	-	TGTGCCAGCAGCTTAGCCCTTTGGGAGGGACCTAGCACAGATACGCAGTATTTT	CASSLALWEGPSTDTQYF
TRBV27	TRBD1	TRBJ2-2	-	TGTGCCAGCAGTCCCGGGACAGGGATCGGGGAGCTGTTTTTT	CASSPGTGIGELFF
TRBV3-1	TRBD1	TRBJ2-4	-	TGTGCCAGCAGCCGGGACAGGGATGATGAGGACATTCAGTACTTC	CASSRDRDDEDIQYF
TRBV4-1	TRBD2	TRBJ2-5	-	TGCGCCAGCAGCCAGAAAGGACTAGCGGGGGTAGAGACCCAGTACTTC	CASSQKGLAGVETQYF
TRBV19	-	TRBJ1-1	-	TGTGCCAGTAGGAAGGGAGGGACTGAAGCTTTCTTT	CASRKGGTEAFF
TRBV11-2	TRBD1	TRBJ2-5	-	TGTGCCAGCAGCTTACGGCCGGACAGGTCCCAAGAGACCCAGTACTTC	CASSLRPDRSQETQYF
TRBV20-1	-	TRBJ1-2	-	TGCAGTGCTAGAGAGGGGGACGGCTACACCTTC	CSAREGDGYTF
TRBV27	-	TRBJ2-1	-	TGTGCCAGCAGTTTTGGCGTGTGGGGGACCTACAATGAGCAGTTCTTC	CASSFGVWGTYNEQFF
TRBV12-3/TRBV12-4	TRBD1	TRBJ1-1	-	TGTGCCAGCAGCTGGACAGGCTCGAACACTGAAGCTTTCTTT	CASSWTGSNTEAFF
TRBV12-3/TRBV12-4	TRBD1	TRBJ1-5	-	TGTGCCAGCAGTTGGGACAGCAGCAATCAGCCCCAGCATTTT	CASSWDSSNQPQHF
TRBV5-1	TRBD1	TRBJ2-3	-	TGCGCCAGCAGCTTCGGACAGGGGGCAGGGGATACGCAGTATTTT	CASSFGQGAGDTQYF
TRBV30	-	TRBJ1-2	-	TGTGCCTGGAGTGGGACGGCAACTAACTATGGCTACACCTTC	CAWSGTATNYGYTF
TRBV20-1	-	TRBJ2-1	-	TGCAGTGCTAGAGATCTTGGGGGGTGGGGAGCGGTCAGGTTGGATGAGCAGTTCTTC	CSARDLGGWGAVRLDEQFF
TRBV20-1	-	TRBJ1-2	once	TGCAGTGCTATCCCCGAGGGGGTCCTATGGGGCTACACCTTC	CSAIPEGVLWGYTF
TRBV29-1	TRBD1	TRBJ2-1	-	TGCAGCGCTTTCTCCGGGACAGGGCACAATGAGCAGTTCTTC	CSAFSGTGHNEQFF
TRBV29-1	TRBD1	TRBJ2-3	-	TGCAGCGTTTATGACAGGGAAGATACGCAGTATTTT	CSVYDREDTQYF
TRBV20-1	-	TRBJ2-1	-	TGCAGTGCCTGGGGGACCCATTCCTACAATGAGCAGTTCTTC	CSAWGTHSYNEQFF
TRBV14	-	TRBJ2-1	-	TGTGCCAGCAGCCCAGGGAGAGATGAGCAGTTCTTC	CASSPGRDEQFF
TRBV6-5	TRBD1	TRBJ2-2	once	TGTGCCAGCAGGACAGGGCCGGGGACCGGGGAGCTGTTTTTT	CASRTGPGTGELFF
TRBV3-1	TRBD1	TRBJ1-2	-	TGTGCCAGCAGCCAAGGTCCGGGACAGGGGTTTGGCTATGGCTACACCTTC	CASSQGPGQGFGYGYTF
TRBV2	-	TRBJ1-2	-	TGCGCCAGCAGGGAGAGAAATAACTATGGCTACACCTTC	CASRERNNYGYTF
TRBV18	TRBD2	TRBJ2-1	few	TGTGCCAGCTCACCCGGACTAGCGGGGGCCTACAATGAGCAGTTCTTC	CASSPGLAGAYNEQFF
TRBV30	-	TRBJ1-2	-	TGTGCCCTGCCTACGGGGGGACTTTATGGCTACACCTTC	CALPTGGLYGYTF
TRBV12-3/TRBV12-4	-	TRBJ1-1	-	TGTGCCAGCACCCTGGGGCGGATGAACACTGAAGCTTTCTTT	CASTLGRMNTEAFF
TRBV29-1	-	TRBJ1-5	once	TGCAGCGTTGAAGATAGTGGAGCCGCACATTTT	CSVEDSGAAHF
TRBV20-1	TRBD1	TRBJ1-1	-	TGCAGTGCTAGACACAGGGGCGGTTCCCTGGCTGAAGCTTTCTTT	CSARHRGGSLAEAFF
TRBV29-1	TRBD1	TRBJ2-7	-	TGCAGCGTTGAAGAAGGGGACAGGGAAACCTACGAGCAGTACTTC	CSVEEGDRETYEQYF
TRBV12-3/TRBV12-4	-	TRBJ1-6	-	TGTGCCAGCAGTTCCGGGCAGTTTAACTCACCCCTCCACTTT	CASSSGQFNSPLHF